This T cell receptor (beta chain) was retrieved from a study of blood T cell repertoires in COVID-19. This clone has more than one count but fewer than ten. The CDR3 runs 17 residues. Clones were sequenced by immunoSEQ multiplex PCR, and TCRdb holds only the in-frame ones, with some missing. The top ten clones hold approximately 40% of a sample with tens of thousands of clones, roughly 88% of them seen once. The receptor's source is a woman in her sixties or seventies with COVID-19, enrolled during active disease. Sequences were obtained from peripheral blood. The chain links TRBV21-1 to TRBJ2-1; the table's TRBD1 call for D was not verified on the DNA. TRBV21-1 is a documented pseudogene. The CDR3 protein is CASSKEGQGPLYNEQFF. The CDR3 nucleotides read TGTGCCAGCAGCAAAGAGGGACAGGGTCCCCTCTACAATGAGCAGTTCTTC.